Each of the 32 T cell receptor beta chains below was sequenced from the same sample in a study of T cells in Graves' hyperthyroidism and ophthalmopathy. Amplification targeted TCR beta CDR3 regions from RNA transcripts. First-round RT-PCR with HTBI primers amplified the TCR CDR3 region. One entry per CDR3 protein results from TCRdb running MiXCR on the multiplex PCR reads. Among 400,000 or so distinct CDR3 sequences, about 15% were seen once, and the ten largest hold about 20%. Source material: blood. These receptors all stem from an older woman with Graves' ophthalmopathy.

This clonotype was picked up many times. The gene calls are TRBV18 and TRBJ1-2; TRBD1 might be the D (6 bases). V was clipped by 6 bases and J by 2 bases, with 16 bases between them. Germline V CDR1 and CDR2: KGHSH, LQKENI. The CDR3 covers 15 residues. In nucleotides, the CDR3 is TGTGCCAGCTCGGAGAGACAGGTTTCGAACTATGGCTACACCTTC. Translating gives CASSERQVSNYGYTF.

This clonotype has a count of ten or more. The CDR3, as DNA: TGCAGTGCTAGAGTCCCTCGGGGGGCGCGTGAGCAGTACTTC. Protein sequence: CSARVPRGAREQYF. This chain joins TRBV20-1 and TRBJ2-7; D might be TRBD2 (7 bases). Trimming removed 1 base from V and 7 bases from J, with 17 bases in between. The CDR3 runs 14 residues. CDR1 and CDR2 from the germline V gene are DFQATT and SNEGSKA (reference sequence).

This clonotype was detected only a few times. The CDR3 spells CASSTGAGVHGELFF. In DNA form, the CDR3 reads TGTGCCAGCAGCACCGGTGCGGGAGTTCACGGGGAGCTGTTTTTT. V gene TRBV3-1 combines with J gene TRBJ2-2, with 7 bases fitting TRBD2. Germline values: CDR1 LGHDT, CDR2 YNNKEL (reference sequence). After removal of 5 bases from V and 7 bases from J, the junction contained 10 bases not matched to a gene. This CDR3 has 15 amino acids. Complete variable domain (other parts from reference TRBV3-1 and TRBJ2-2): DTAVSQTPKYLVTQMGNDKSIKCEQNLGHDTMYWYKQDSKKFLKIMFSYNNKELIINETVPNRFSPKSPDKAHLNLHINSLELGDSAVYFCASSTGAGVHGELFFGEGSRLTVL.

This clonotype has more than one count but fewer than ten. The rearrangement joins TRBV28 to TRBJ1-2; D is ambiguous. This CDR3 region has 12 residues. Trimming cost V 4 bases and J 4 bases, with 7 bases left between them. Germline V gene lookup returns CDR1 MDHEN and CDR2 SYDVKM. CDR3 loop: CASSWRSYGYTF. For the CDR3, the DNA is TGTGCCAGCAGTTGGCGGAGCTATGGCTACACCTTC.

This clonotype was seen repeatedly, ten times or more. This chain uses TRBV5-1 with TRBJ2-7, with 11 bases fitting TRBD1. V gave up 0 bases and J gave up 7 bases; unmatched junction bases: 6. In germline, CDR1 is SGHRS, CDR2 YFSETQ. The CDR3 spans 15 residues. The DNA for the CDR3 is TGCGCCAGCAGCTTGGCCGGACAGGGGGCAGAAGAGCAGTACTTC. It is translated as CASSLAGQGAEEQYF.

Details on this clonotype: A much larger clone differs by one base, so this may be a read error. The chain carries TRBV5-1 and TRBJ2-7; tentatively, D is TRBD1 (6 bases). Germline CDR1 SGHRS, CDR2 YFSETQ. This CDR3 has 16 residues. CDR3 in DNA: TGCGCCAGCAACTTGGCCCCGACACAGGGATCCTACGAGCAGTACTTC. As protein: CASNLAPTQGSYEQYF. Full variable domain (remainder filled in from reference TRBV5-1 and TRBJ2-7): KAGVTQTPRYLIKTRGQQVTLSCSPISGHRSVSWYQQTPGQGLQFLFEYFSETQRNKGNFPGRFSGRQFSNSRSEMNVSTLELGDSALYLCASNLAPTQGSYEQYFGPGTRLTVT.

This clonotype has just a few counts. The rearrangement links TRBV12-3 or TRBV12-4 to TRBJ2-7; D is possibly TRBD1 or TRBD2 (6 bases each). V shed 7 bases and J shed 6 bases, with 16 bases lying between them. The CDR3 totals 13 residues. For the CDR3, the DNA is TGTGCCAGCACGGGGGCGGACGGGGGCGAGCAGTACTTC. Its translation is CASTGADGGEQYF.

The genes are TRBV6-1 and TRBJ1-3; TRBD1 agrees at 7 bases. Germline CDR1 reads MNHNS; CDR2 reads SASEGT. With V trimmed by 5 bases and J by 0 bases, 22 bases remained unmatched. There are 21 residues in the CDR3. This chain's CDR3 is CASSPVSGGTEGIGSGNTIYF. As DNA, the CDR3 is TGTGCCAGCAGTCCAGTTTCTGGCGGGACAGAGGGCATTGGCTCTGGAAACACCATATATTTT.

Worth noting for this clonotype: The junction and the germline gene differ at one end; a read error may be behind it. V usage is TRBV3-1 and J usage is TRBJ1-5, with D hard to call. Germline V gene lookup returns CDR1 LGHDT and CDR2 YNNKEL (reference sequence). CDR3 length: 17 residues. The CDR3 DNA follows: TGTGCCAACAGCCAAGAAGGCGGTATTGGGAGCAATCAGCCCCGGCATTTT. Translation: CANSQEGGIGSNQPRHF. Combining the CDR3 with reference TRBV3-1 and TRBJ1-5 gives the whole variable domain DTAVSQTPKYLVTQMGNDKSIKCEQNLGHDTMYWYKQDSKKFLKIMFSYNNKELIINETVPNRFSPKSPDKAHLNLHINSLELGDSAVYFCANSQEGGIGSNQPRHFGDGTRLSIL.

The CDR3 DNA sequence: TGTGCCAGCAGCTCGACTAGCGGGAGGGCCTGGACCGGGGAGCTGTTTTTT. Translation gives CASSSTSGRAWTGELFF. V usage is TRBV7-9 and J usage is TRBJ2-2, with TRBD2 matching over 14 bases. After removal of 4 bases from V and 5 bases from J, the junction contained 6 bases not matched to a gene. This CDR3 has 17 residues. Germline V lookup: CDR1 SEHNR, CDR2 FQNEAQ (reference sequence).

This clonotype was counted a few times. The chain uses TRBV19 and TRBJ1-1; D ambiguous. Per the germline V gene, CDR1 is LNHDA and CDR2 is SQIVND (reference sequence). The CDR3 has 13 amino acids. With 5 bases removed from V and 0 bases from J, the gap between germline ends came to 7 bases. The CDR3 loop reads CASSFLMNTEAFF. The CDR3 DNA reads as TGTGCCAGTAGTTTCCTAATGAACACTGAAGCTTTCTTT.

V gene TRBV4-1 combines with J gene TRBJ2-1, with 11 bases lining up with TRBD2. V shed 3 bases and J 3 bases; nucleotides not matched to a gene: 4. The CDR3 has 16 residues. CDR1 is MGHRA, CDR2 YSYEKL, per germline. The CDR3 DNA sequence: TGCGCCAGCAGCCAGATTCTAGCGGGAGGCTACAATGAGCAGTTCTTC. Protein sequence: CASSQILAGGYNEQFF.

The genes are TRBV28 and TRBJ2-1, with 8 positions matching TRBD2. The CDR3 length is 15 residues. Germline CDR1 is MDHEN and CDR2 is SYDVKM. Unmatched junction bases numbered 12, after V lost 7 bases and J lost 7 bases. CDR3 bases: TGTGCCAGCACTCAAGGAGGCGGGGGGAAGAATGAGCAGTTCTTC. Its protein is CASTQGGGGKNEQFF.

This clonotype was counted ten times or more. This sequence joins TRBV20-1 and TRBJ2-1; possibly TRBD2 for D (5 bases). This CDR3 contains 15 residues. Trimming stripped 5 bases from V and 5 bases from J, with 19 bases between. CDR1 is DFQATT and CDR2 is SNEGSKA in the germline V gene (reference sequence). The CDR3 bases are TGCAGTGCTCTTTTCGGTGGGAGTAATAACAATGAGCAGTTCTTC. This codes for CSALFGGSNNNEQFF.

This chain connects TRBV29-1 to TRBJ2-6; D unresolved. Germline CDR1 SQVTM, CDR2 ANQGSEA. The CDR3 is 13 residues long. The V and J ends lost 2 bases and 0 bases respectively, with 2 bases between them. CDR3 residues: CSVESSGANVLTF. CDR3 DNA sequence: TGCAGCGTTGAAAGCTCTGGGGCCAACGTCCTGACTTTC.

J is TRBJ2-2 and V is TRBV20-1; 9 nucleotides match TRBD1. Germline V lookup: CDR1 DFQATT, CDR2 SNEGSKA (reference sequence). This CDR3 region has 18 residues. With V trimmed by 1 base and J by 1 base, 10 bases remained unmatched. The DNA for the CDR3 is TGCAGTGCTAGAGGAGGAGGCGGGACAGGGCTGAACACCGGGGAGCTGTTTTTT. Translating gives CSARGGGGTGLNTGELFF.

This clonotype has just a few counts. This chain joins TRBV20-1 and TRBJ1-6, with a weak D call TRBD1 (5 bases). Trimming took off 0 bases at V and 5 bases at J, with 8 bases between the two ends. The CDR3 contains 14 residues. Germline lookup yields CDR1 DFQATT and CDR2 SNEGSKA (reference sequence). The chain's CDR3 is CSAREGGNNSPLHF. CDR3 coding DNA: TGCAGTGCTAGAGAGGGGGGGAATAATTCACCCCTCCACTTT.

The sample holds many counts of this clonotype. V usage is TRBV20-1 and J usage is TRBJ1-4, with 7 bases fitting TRBD1. With V trimmed by 8 bases and J by 8 bases, 11 bases remained unmatched. The CDR3 length is 13 residues. Per the germline V gene, CDR1 is DFQATT and CDR2 is SNEGSKA (reference sequence). CDR3 sequence: CSTTGQLGEKLFF. CDR3 bases: TGCAGTACTACGGGACAGTTGGGCGAAAAACTGTTTTTT.

Ten or more counts support this clonotype. The chain uses TRBV3-1 and TRBJ1-1, with D perhaps matching TRBD1 (5 bases). The CDR3 spans 15 residues. The germline V gene has CDR1 LGHDT and CDR2 YNNKEL (reference sequence). The V end was cut by 2 bases, the J end by 1 base, with 11 bases between. The CDR3 nucleotides read TGTGCCAGCAGCCAACAGTGGGGGAAGAACACTGAAGCTTTCTTT. It is translated as CASSQQWGKNTEAFF. The full variable domain, rest sourced from reference TRBV3-1 and TRBJ1-1, is DTAVSQTPKYLVTQMGNDKSIKCEQNLGHDTMYWYKQDSKKFLKIMFSYNNKELIINETVPNRFSPKSPDKAHLNLHINSLELGDSAVYFCASSQQWGKNTEAFFGQGTRLTVV.

This clonotype was observed at least ten times. The chain carries TRBV9 and TRBJ1-1; D gene ambiguous. CDR1 is SGDLS and CDR2 is YYNGEE in the germline V gene. CDR3 length: 13 amino acids. Trimming pared 0 bases from V and 10 bases from J, leaving 13 bases between. The CDR3: CASSVDGYKIAFF. The CDR3 DNA sequence: TGTGCCAGCAGCGTAGATGGCTACAAGATAGCTTTCTTT.

In its sample, this clonotype was seen many times. V is TRBV5-1 and J is TRBJ2-3; D unresolved. Trimming took 0 bases from V and 2 from J, leaving 7 bases between them. The V gene's germline CDR1 is SGHRS and CDR2 YFSETQ. The CDR3 is made up of 14 amino acids. The DNA of the CDR3 is TGCGCCAGCAGCTTGGCCCGAAACACAGATACGCAGTATTTT. This encodes CASSLARNTDTQYF. Filled out from reference TRBV5-1 and TRBJ2-3, the complete variable domain reads KAGVTQTPRYLIKTRGQQVTLSCSPISGHRSVSWYQQTPGQGLQFLFEYFSETQRNKGNFPGRFSGRQFSNSRSEMNVSTLELGDSALYLCASSLARNTDTQYFGPGTRLTVL.

This clonotype was counted ten times or more. V and J are TRBV5-1 and TRBJ2-3, with D unclear. V dropped 2 bases and J dropped 1 base, with 8 bases sitting between them. This CDR3 region has 14 residues. Germline V gene data show CDR1 as SGHRS and CDR2 as YFSETQ. CDR3 DNA sequence: TGCGCCAGCAGCTTTGCGTGGGGCACAGATACGCAGTATTTT. Translated, it gives CASSFAWGTDTQYF.

This clonotype showed up many times. This rearrangement joins TRBV20-1 to TRBJ2-3; D gene ambiguous. The CDR3 is 14 residues long. Germline V lookup: CDR1 DFQATT, CDR2 SNEGSKA (reference sequence). Trimming removed 2 bases from V and 0 bases from J, with 9 bases in between. In DNA form, the CDR3 reads TGCAGTGCTAGATGGACCCCTAGCACAGATACGCAGTATTTT. Translated: CSARWTPSTDTQYF.

This clonotype appeared once. Given a much more abundant clone one base away, this may be a read error. This rearrangement joins TRBV3-1 to TRBJ1-3; D not certain. Germline lookup yields CDR1 LGHDT and CDR2 YNNKEL (reference sequence). This CDR3 contains 14 residues. V lost 1 base and J 6 bases, leaving 10 bases between the germline ends. The CDR3 nucleotides are TGTGCCAGCAGCCAAGCCAGGAGAATAAACACCATATATTTT. This translates into CASSQARRINTIYF.

CDR3 sequence (DNA): TGTGCCAGTAGTACTCTCCCCCGACAGGGGCACTACGAGCAGTACTTC. Translated: CASSTLPRQGHYEQYF. The J gene is TRBJ2-7, the V gene TRBV19; the match to TRBD1 covers 8 bases. The CDR3 covers 16 residues. V lost 4 bases to trimming and J lost 3 bases; unmatched junction nucleotides: 11. Germline CDR1 is LNHDA and CDR2 is SQIVND (reference sequence).

This clonotype was counted a few times. The rearrangement uses TRBV28 and TRBJ1-2; D possibly corresponds to TRBD1 (5 bases). V was pared by 8 bases and J by 1 base, with 14 bases between. The CDR3 is 14 residues long. Germline V gives CDR1 MDHEN, CDR2 SYDVKM. Here the CDR3 reads CASSFGQNNYGYTF. The CDR3 nucleotides are TGTGCCAGCTCCTTCGGACAAAATAACTATGGCTACACCTTC.

The table lists this clonotype with many counts. V is TRBV27 and J is TRBJ2-7; TRBD2 agrees at 12 bases. V gave up 6 bases and J gave up 5 bases; unmatched junction bases: 8. CDR3 length: 15 residues. The germline V gene has CDR1 MNHEY and CDR2 SMNVEV (reference sequence). The CDR3 loop reads CASRLAGGLGNEQYF. In DNA form, the CDR3 reads TGTGCCAGCAGGCTAGCGGGAGGGCTAGGGAACGAGCAGTACTTC.

This clonotype was observed at least ten times. The chain is built from TRBV7-3 and TRBJ2-1; 10 nucleotides agree with TRBD2. The CDR3 is 15 amino acids. Germline values: CDR1 SGHTA, CDR2 FQGTGA. With V trimmed by 0 bases and J by 5 bases, 1 base remained unmatched. The CDR3, as DNA: TGTGCCAGCAGCTTAACAGGACTAGCGGACAATGAGCAGTTCTTC. This gives the protein CASSLTGLADNEQFF.

This chain joins TRBV19 and TRBJ2-3; D may be TRBD1 or TRBD2 (5 bases each). Germline V gives CDR1 LNHDA, CDR2 SQIVND (reference sequence). Trimming stripped 7 bases from V and 4 bases from J, with 12 bases between. The CDR3 length is 13 residues. The CDR3 is CASTGSGPDTQYF. The CDR3 DNA sequence: TGTGCCAGTACTGGGTCGGGGCCAGATACGCAGTATTTT.

This clonotype was picked up many times. The genes are TRBV7-8 and TRBJ2-1, with D maybe TRBD2 (6 bases). The CDR3 covers 15 residues. Germline V gene sequence: CDR1 SGHVS, CDR2 FQNEAQ. Trimming cost V 5 bases and J 8 bases, with 19 bases left between them. The CDR3 region has the DNA TGTGCCAGCAGCCCCTACCGGGACTCCGGGGATGAGCAGTTCTTC. It translates to CASSPYRDSGDEQFF.

This clonotype was picked up many times. The chain is built from TRBV7-8 and TRBJ1-5; TRBD1 matches 7 bases. This CDR3 has 15 residues. Trimming removed 5 bases from V and 0 bases from J; junction bases left unmatched: 4. CDR1 SGHVS and CDR2 FQNEAQ come from the germline V gene. The CDR3 region has the DNA TGTGCCAGCAGCAAACAGGGGTATAGCAATCAGCCCCAGCATTTT. Protein sequence: CASSKQGYSNQPQHF.

Only a few counts were recorded for this clonotype. The chain employs TRBV29-1 and TRBJ2-7; no firm D call. Germline V gene sequence: CDR1 SQVTM, CDR2 ANQGSEA. Trimming shortened V by 5 bases and J by 1 base, and 12 bases separated the two germline ends. CDR3 length: 13 amino acids. The CDR3 loop reads CSVTFDPSYEQYF. CDR3 DNA: TGCAGCGTTACCTTTGACCCTTCCTACGAGCAGTACTTC.